These 3 T cell receptor beta chains share one sample of origin, sequenced in a study of T cells in Graves' hyperthyroidism and ophthalmopathy. TCR beta CDR3 sequences were amplified from RNA transcripts. When the TCR CDR3 underwent first-round RT-PCR, the HTBI primer set was used. TCRdb fed the multiplex PCR reads into MiXCR, producing one record per CDR3 protein. The sample consists of hundreds of thousands of distinct CDR3 sequences, about 15% of them appearing once. Sequenced input: blood. The receptors stem from a woman younger than 45 with Graves' hyperthyroidism that later progressed to Graves' ophthalmopathy.

The rearrangement uses TRBV3-1 and TRBJ2-3; 9 positions match TRBD2. This CDR3 spans 14 amino acids. Germline CDR1 is LGHDT and CDR2 is YNNKEL (reference sequence). The ends lost 6 bases at V and 4 bases at J; junction bases unmatched: 5. In nucleotides, the CDR3 is TGTGCCAGCAGAGCGGGAGGTACTTCAGATACGCAGTATTTT. It yields the protein CASRAGGTSDTQYF.

This clonotype was counted ten times or more. The V and J genes are TRBV9 and TRBJ1-6; TRBD1 aligns across 9 bases. This CDR3 is built from 15 residues. Unmatched junction bases numbered 3, after V lost 3 bases and J lost 5 bases. The germline V gene has CDR1 SGDLS and CDR2 YYNGEE. This chain's CDR3 is CASSARDRDNSPLHF. CDR3 nucleotide sequence: TGTGCCAGCAGCGCCCGGGACAGGGATAATTCACCCCTCCACTTT.

This clonotype was seen at least ten times. The J gene is TRBJ2-3, the V gene TRBV20-1; TRBD2 might be the D (6 bases). Trimming stripped 6 bases from V and 2 bases from J, with 12 bases between. The CDR3 spans 13 residues. The V gene's germline CDR1 is DFQATT and CDR2 SNEGSKA (reference sequence). CDR3: CSARDSNTDTQYF. CDR3 nucleotide sequence: TGCAGTGCCCGGGACTCCAACACAGATACGCAGTATTTT.